This T cell receptor beta chain was obtained from a study of cytomegalovirus exposure and HLA in healthy donors. 13 Jbeta primers and 60 Vbeta primers were used for the PCR. Libraries were prepared by immunoSEQ multiplex PCR; TCRdb keeps only in-frame clonotypes and omits some of them. Altogether 150,000 to 200,000 clones are present, 70% to 90% being singletons, with the ten largest covering roughly 5.2%. The V and J ends lost 6 bases and 3 bases respectively, with 17 bases between them. Looked up from germline, CDR1 is SQVTM and CDR2 is ANQGSEA. The CDR3 is 14 amino acids. This clonotype was sampled from a girl between 5 and 17 years old in good health and CMV-seropositive. Sequencing was done on a sample of PBMCs. The chain links TRBV29-1 to TRBJ1-1, with a weak D call TRBD1 (5 bases). CDR3: CSVGRARGDTEAFF. Written as DNA, the CDR3 is TGCAGCGTCGGGAGGGCACGAGGGGACACTGAAGCTTTCTTT.